These T cell receptor beta chains were read from a single sample in a study of CD8 T cells in ankylosing spondylitis. TCRdb itself ran the 5' RACE reads through MiXCR, one entry per CDR3 protein. This table holds nearly 250,000 distinct CDR3 sequences, over 30% found once. Source material: blood, either unsorted or a sorted T cell fraction (not recorded which). The source of these receptors is a male donor with ankylosing spondylitis or in good health (not recorded which). Both conserved end residues are part of each CDR3. Fields, in order: V gene, J gene, D gene, clone size, CDR3 protein, CDR3 DNA. D genes are given only for firm matches. Expanded clones are given a class, and other clones once, few, many or no size at all.

>TRBV6-1|TRBJ2-2|NA|NA
CASSEYGDTLNTGELFF
TGTGCCAGCAGTGAATATGGGGACACCCTGAACACCGGGGAGCTGTTTTTT
>TRBV5-8|TRBJ2-5|NA|NA
CASSLVVETQYF
TGTGCCAGCAGCTTGGTGGTGGAGACCCAGTACTTC
>TRBV15|TRBJ2-7|TRBD1|few
CATSRRDRGASYEQYF
TGTGCCACCAGCCGCCGGGACAGGGGAGCGTCCTACGAGCAGTACTTC
>TRBV20-1|TRBJ2-1|NA|NA
CSAGRPRGINEQFF
TGCAGTGCCGGCAGACCAAGGGGAATCAATGAGCAGTTCTTC
>TRBV7-8|TRBJ1-5|TRBD1|NA
CASSHRGQGQPQHF
TGTGCCAGCAGCCACAGGGGGCAGGGTCAGCCCCAGCATTTT
>TRBV27|TRBJ2-7|NA|few
CASSFQRTYEQYF
TGTGCCAGCAGTTTTCAGAGAACCTACGAGCAGTACTTC
>TRBV21-1|TRBJ2-1|NA|NA
CASIYLPGQSYNEQFF
TGTGCCAGCATCTACCTCCCGGGACAGTCCTACAATGAGCAGTTCTTC
>TRBV29-1|TRBJ2-1|NA|few
CSVEGTNTYNEQFF
TGCAGCGTTGAAGGGACGAACACCTACAATGAGCAGTTCTTC
>TRBV10-3|TRBJ2-5|NA|few
CAISGSGGGETQYF
TGTGCCATCAGTGGATCAGGGGGGGGGGAGACCCAGTACTTC
>TRBV10-3|TRBJ2-4|TRBD1|few
CAISARQGSGKNIQYF
TGTGCCATCAGTGCCCGACAGGGGTCCGGCAAAAACATTCAGTACTTC
>TRBV29-1|TRBJ2-1|NA|NA
CSAKGKATYNEQFF
TGCAGCGCAAAGGGGAAAGCGACCTACAATGAGCAGTTCTTC
>TRBV5-6|TRBJ2-5|NA|NA
CASSLIGGIHQETQYF
TGTGCCAGCAGCTTGATTGGGGGTATCCATCAAGAGACCCAGTACTTC
>TRBV5-1|TRBJ2-1|NA|few
CASSLGLEQFF
TGCGCCAGCAGCTTGGGGTTGGAGCAGTTCTTC
>TRBV7-6|TRBJ2-3|TRBD2|NA
CASSQIAGGGTDTQYF
TGTGCCAGCAGCCAAATAGCGGGGGGCGGCACAGATACGCAGTATTTT
>TRBV5-1|TRBJ1-1|NA|NA
CASSTGPGTEAFF
TGCGCCAGCAGCACGGGACCCGGCACTGAAGCTTTCTTT
>TRBV9|TRBJ2-5|TRBD1|NA
CASSARGLGSETQYF
TGTGCCAGCAGCGCCAGGGGGCTCGGATCAGAGACCCAGTACTTC
>TRBV10-3|TRBJ2-1|TRBD2|few
CAISDISLPSGGTEQFF
TGTGCCATCAGTGACATCTCCCTCCCTAGCGGGGGGACTGAGCAGTTCTTC
>TRBV5-6|TRBJ1-2|TRBD1|NA
CASSYYDRVEDGYTF
TGTGCCAGCAGCTACTATGACAGGGTAGAGGATGGCTACACCTTC
>TRBV12-3/TRBV12-4|TRBJ1-4|TRBD1|few
CASSPGQGPPEKLFF
TGTGCCAGCAGTCCAGGACAGGGACCCCCTGAAAAACTGTTTTTT
>TRBV5-1|TRBJ1-1|NA|NA
CASSPGDGNTEAFF
TGCGCCAGCAGCCCAGGGGACGGGAACACTGAAGCTTTCTTT
>TRBV7-8|TRBJ2-3|NA|NA
CASSGWGPDTQYF
TGTGCCAGCAGCGGTTGGGGTCCGGATACGCAGTATTTT
>TRBV29-1|TRBJ1-1|TRBD1|few
CSVEERKQGFTEAFF
TGCAGCGTTGAAGAGAGAAAACAGGGGTTCACTGAAGCTTTCTTT
>TRBV7-9|TRBJ2-1|TRBD1|NA
CASSKQGYEQFF
TGTGCCAGCAGCAAACAGGGGTATGAGCAGTTCTTC
>TRBV5-1|TRBJ1-1|NA|few
CASSLEGITEAFF
TGCGCCAGCAGCTTGGAGGGGATCACTGAAGCTTTCTTT
>TRBV7-2|TRBJ2-7|TRBD2|NA
CASSVEVGRGKQYF
TGTGCCAGCAGCGTAGAGGTCGGGAGGGGCAAGCAGTACTTC
>TRBV18|TRBJ2-1|NA|NA
CASSRSTPPNNEQFF
TGTGCCAGCTCACGGTCAACCCCTCCAAACAATGAGCAGTTCTTC